These 22 T cell receptor beta chains share one sample of origin, sequenced in a study of shared clonotypes between healthy human individuals. The repertoire was sequenced with immunoSEQ multiplex PCR; TCRdb's copy has only in-frame clones and lacks some. The data show around 2.1 million clones, with nearly 97% seen just once and 0.1% to 0.15% held by the top ten. Sequenced: naive CD4+ T cells sorted from blood. Subset reported: CD45RA+ positively selected. These receptors all stem from a man younger than 35 in good health.

The V and J genes are TRBV4-3 and TRBJ2-3; D remains ambiguous. The CDR3 covers 16 residues. The germline V gene encodes CDR1 LGHNA and CDR2 YSLEER. Trimming took 0 bases from V and 1 from J, leaving 11 bases between them. Here the CDR3 reads CASSQDYSWGTDTQYF. The CDR3, as DNA: TGCGCCAGCAGCCAAGATTATAGCTGGGGCACAGATACGCAGTATTTT.

This clone was seen a single time. The rearrangement links TRBV11-2 to TRBJ2-7; the D call may be TRBD1 or TRBD2 (5 bases each). The CDR3 length is 12 residues. Germline V CDR1 and CDR2: SGHAT, FQNNGV. Deletions cut 5 bases from V and 7 bases from J, with 12 bases between. The CDR3: CASSPGTAEQYF. The CDR3 DNA reads as TGTGCCAGCAGCCCGGGGACGGCGGAGCAGTACTTC. The entire variable domain, with the rest obtained from reference TRBV11-2 and TRBJ2-7, is as follows: EAGVAQSPRYKIIEKRQSVAFWCNPISGHATLYWYQQILGQGPKLLIQFQNNGVVDDSQLPKDRFSAERLKGVDSTLKIQPAKLEDSAVYLCASSPGTAEQYFGPGTRLTVT.

The V gene is TRBV6-5, the J gene TRBJ1-4; TRBD1 is a possible D gene (5 bases). This CDR3 contains 15 residues. The ends were cut back, 8 bases at V and 2 bases at J, with 15 bases in the middle. Germline assignment: CDR1 MNHEY and CDR2 SVGAGI. As DNA, the CDR3 is TGTGCCAGCCAACCCCTTGGGGGGACTAATGAAAAACTGTTTTTT. Amino acid sequence: CASQPLGGTNEKLFF.

The chain recombines TRBV29-1 with TRBJ2-1; D perhaps matches TRBD2 (5 bases). Germline assignment: CDR1 SQVTM and CDR2 ANQGSEA. Between the trimmed V and J ends, which lost 2 bases and 9 bases, there was a span of 17 bases. This CDR3 is built from 14 residues. The CDR3 bases are TGCAGCGTTGAAATGGTGGGAGAGCGCGGTGAGCAGTTCTTC. Protein sequence: CSVEMVGERGEQFF.

The chain employs TRBV4-3 and TRBJ1-5, with D uncertain. The V end was cut by 0 bases, the J end by 6 bases, with 12 bases between. CDR1 and CDR2 (germline): LGHNA, YSLEER. The CDR3 length is 15 residues. The CDR3 here is CASSQDSGGSQPQHF. The CDR3 coding sequence is TGCGCCAGCAGCCAAGACTCAGGTGGAAGTCAGCCCCAGCATTTT.

V and J are TRBV6-1 and TRBJ2-5; D unclear. V was trimmed by 3 bases and J by 4 bases, leaving 9 bases between them. This CDR3 spans 13 amino acids. Germline V CDR1 and CDR2: MNHNS, SASEGT. The CDR3 sequence is CASSDSGRETQYF. CDR3 DNA: TGTGCCAGCAGTGATAGTGGGCGAGAGACCCAGTACTTC.

V gene TRBV9 combines with J gene TRBJ2-1, with 8 bases lining up with TRBD1. Unmatched junction bases numbered 5, after V lost 4 bases and J lost 2 bases. The germline gives CDR1 SGDLS, CDR2 YYNGEE. This CDR3 has 15 amino acids. CDR3 sequence: CASSPGQGTYNEQFF. CDR3 nucleotide sequence: TGTGCCAGCAGCCCTGGACAGGGTACCTACAATGAGCAGTTCTTC.

The chain has TRBV20-1 and TRBJ2-1; 8 bases line up with TRBD2. In germline, CDR1 is DFQATT, CDR2 SNEGSKA (reference sequence). With V trimmed by 6 bases and J by 12 bases, 7 bases remained unmatched. The CDR3 loop spans 11 amino acids. The CDR3 DNA reads as TGCAGTGCCGGCACTAGCGGCACGCAGTTCTTC. Translating gives CSAGTSGTQFF.

The V call is TRBV7-9, the J call TRBJ2-7, with D perhaps TRBD1 (6 bases). The V end lost 5 bases, the J end lost 2 bases, and 19 bases lay between the germline ends. The germline CDR1 and CDR2 sequences are SEHNR and FQNEAQ (reference sequence). This CDR3 is 16 amino acids long. The CDR3, as DNA: TGTGCCAGCAGCCGGCAGTCCGGGACATCTACCTACGAGCAGTACTTC. Its translation is CASSRQSGTSTYEQYF.

The V gene is TRBV2, the J gene TRBJ1-6; no clear D gene. Germline values: CDR1 SNHLY, CDR2 FYNNEI. V was clipped by 1 base and J by 13 bases, with 8 bases between them. The CDR3 is 12 amino acids. CDR3 sequence reads: CASSEDGPPLHF. As DNA, the CDR3 is TGTGCCAGCAGTGAAGACGGACCTCCCCTCCACTTT.

V gene TRBV10-3 combines with J gene TRBJ2-1; TRBD2 agrees at 9 bases. Unmatched junction bases numbered 8, after V lost 3 bases and J lost 8 bases. The CDR3 sequence is 15 residues long. The germline V gene encodes CDR1 ENHRY and CDR2 SYGVKD. The CDR3 DNA is TGTGCCATCAGTGATATCAGGGCGGGAGGGGATGAGCAGTTCTTC. Protein: CAISDIRAGGDEQFF.

The chain links TRBV2 to TRBJ1-2; possible D gene TRBD1, 6 bases. V lost 4 bases to trimming and J lost 4 bases, with 10 bases between them. Germline V gives CDR1 SNHLY, CDR2 FYNNEI. This CDR3 is 13 amino acids long. CDR3 residues: CASSGTGRYGYTF. CDR3 nucleotides: TGTGCCAGCAGTGGTACAGGGCGCTATGGCTACACCTTC.

The chain links TRBV27 to TRBJ2-5; D assignment may be TRBD1 or TRBD2 (6 bases each). The V gene's germline CDR1 is MNHEY and CDR2 SMNVEV (reference sequence). V lost 3 bases, J lost 5 bases, and 10 bases lay in between. CDR3 length equals 13 residues. Written as DNA, the CDR3 is TGTGCCAGCAGTTTCATGGGGGGCGAGACCCAGTACTTC. Its translation: CASSFMGGETQYF.

This chain connects TRBV9 to TRBJ2-7, with TRBD2 as a possible D gene (6 bases). Trimming left V 4 bases short and J 4 bases short, with 15 bases between. The CDR3 totals 14 residues. Germline V gives CDR1 SGDLS, CDR2 YYNGEE. The CDR3 DNA follows: TGTGCCAGCAGCCCTCGGGACTTCTTATACGAGCAGTACTTC. Translating gives CASSPRDFLYEQYF. Filled out from reference TRBV9 and TRBJ2-7, the complete variable domain reads DSGVTQTPKHLITATGQRVTLRCSPRSGDLSVYWYQQSLDQGLQFLIQYYNGEERAKGNILERFSAQQFPDLHSELNLSSLELGDSALYFCASSPRDFLYEQYFGPGTRLTVT.

The chain is built from TRBV12-5 and TRBJ1-1; 9 bases align to TRBD1. V shed 1 base, J shed 11 bases, and the junction held 5 bases outside the gene matches. Germline V gene sequence: CDR1 LGHNT, CDR2 FRNRAP. The CDR3 is 13 amino acids. CDR3 coding DNA: TGTGCTAGTGGTTTGGGGACAGGGGTGGCGGCTTTCTTT. Translating gives CASGLGTGVAAFF.

This clone was detected only a few times. The chain links TRBV19 to TRBJ1-4; D is undetermined. Between the trimmed V and J ends, which lost 6 bases and 4 bases, there was a span of 15 bases. This CDR3 is 15 amino acids long. Per the germline V gene, CDR1 is LNHDA and CDR2 is SQIVND (reference sequence). The CDR3 reads CASSHPRAGNEKLFF. The CDR3 DNA is TGTGCCAGTAGCCACCCGAGGGCGGGTAATGAAAAACTGTTTTTT.

The chain uses TRBV28 and TRBJ1-1; weak D call: TRBD1 (5 bases). CDR1 and CDR2 (germline): MDHEN, SYDVKM. Between the trimmed V and J ends, which lost 8 bases and 4 bases, there was a span of 20 bases. The CDR3 spans 15 residues. The CDR3 nucleotides are TGTGCCAGCCATAAAGTGGGGGAGTTCTTCACTGAAGCTTTCTTT. Encoded protein: CASHKVGEFFTEAFF.

The V and J genes are TRBV18 and TRBJ2-1; 10 bases match TRBD1. Germline CDR1 reads KGHSH; CDR2 reads LQKENI. This CDR3 is 16 amino acids long. The ends lost 4 bases at V and 2 bases at J; junction bases unmatched: 5. CDR3: CASSLLGQGAYNEQFF. In DNA form, the CDR3 reads TGTGCCAGCTCACTACTCGGACAGGGGGCCTACAATGAGCAGTTCTTC.

This chain links TRBV7-2 with TRBJ1-2; D uncertain. The CDR3 is made up of 13 amino acids. CDR1 SGHTA and CDR2 FQGNSA come from the germline V gene. V dropped 5 bases and J dropped 10 bases, with 17 bases sitting between them. CDR3 nucleotide sequence: TGTGCCAGCAGCCGCGATAGATCCGGATACTACACCTTC. Its translation is CASSRDRSGYYTF.

The chain combines TRBV5-1 with TRBJ2-2, with 7 bases identical to TRBD1. Germline CDR1 is SGHRS and CDR2 is YFSETQ. The CDR3 has 15 residues. Trimming took 0 bases from V and 5 from J; bases not matched to a gene: 4. The CDR3 nucleotides read TGCGCCAGCAGCTTGGTTGAGGGGGCAACCGGGGAGCTGTTTTTT. This codes for CASSLVEGATGELFF.

In the case of this clone: Other DNA sequences from this sample encode an identical CDR3 as well. The rearrangement uses TRBV10-3 and TRBJ1-4, with TRBD1 as a possible D gene (6 bases). From germline, CDR1 is ENHRY and CDR2 SYGVKD. This CDR3 has 15 residues. The V end was cut by 0 bases, the J end by 3 bases, with 8 bases between. This chain's CDR3 is CAISESGGPNEKLFF. DNA for the CDR3: TGTGCCATCAGTGAGTCCGGGGGCCCTAATGAAAAACTGTTTTTT.

This chain connects TRBV27 to TRBJ1-1; D possibly corresponds to TRBD1 (5 bases). The germline V gene encodes CDR1 MNHEY and CDR2 SMNVEV (reference sequence). Trimming took 5 bases from V and 4 from J, leaving 20 bases between them. The CDR3 runs to 16 residues. CDR3 sequence reads: CASSRTVLVGTTEAFF. The CDR3 coding sequence is TGTGCCAGCAGTCGGACTGTGTTAGTGGGGACCACTGAAGCTTTCTTT.